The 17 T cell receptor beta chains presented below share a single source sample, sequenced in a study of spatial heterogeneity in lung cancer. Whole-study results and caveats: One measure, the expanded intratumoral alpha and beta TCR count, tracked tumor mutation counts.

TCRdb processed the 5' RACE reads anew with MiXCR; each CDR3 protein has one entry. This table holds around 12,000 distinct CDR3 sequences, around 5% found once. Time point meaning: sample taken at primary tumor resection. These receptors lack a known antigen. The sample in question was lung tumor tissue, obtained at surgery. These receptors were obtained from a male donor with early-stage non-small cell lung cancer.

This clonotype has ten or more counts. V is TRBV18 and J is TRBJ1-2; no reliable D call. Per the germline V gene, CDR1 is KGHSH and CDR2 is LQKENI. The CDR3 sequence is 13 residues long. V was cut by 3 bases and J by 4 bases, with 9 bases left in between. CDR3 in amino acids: CASSPIDGYGYTF. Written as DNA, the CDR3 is TGTGCCAGCTCACCGATAGACGGCTATGGCTACACCTTC.

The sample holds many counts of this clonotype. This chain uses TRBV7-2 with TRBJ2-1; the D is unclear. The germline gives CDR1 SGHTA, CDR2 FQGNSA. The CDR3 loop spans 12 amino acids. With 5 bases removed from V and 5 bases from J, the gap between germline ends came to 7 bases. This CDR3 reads CASSRTDNEQFF. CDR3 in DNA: TGTGCCAGCAGCAGAACAGACAATGAGCAGTTCTTC.

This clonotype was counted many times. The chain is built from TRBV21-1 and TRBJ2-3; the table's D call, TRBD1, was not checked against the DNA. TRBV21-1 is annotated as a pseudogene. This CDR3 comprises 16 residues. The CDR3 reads CASSGGKGASTDTQYF. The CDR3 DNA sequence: TGTGCCAGCAGCGGAGGAAAGGGAGCTAGCACAGATACGCAGTATTTT.

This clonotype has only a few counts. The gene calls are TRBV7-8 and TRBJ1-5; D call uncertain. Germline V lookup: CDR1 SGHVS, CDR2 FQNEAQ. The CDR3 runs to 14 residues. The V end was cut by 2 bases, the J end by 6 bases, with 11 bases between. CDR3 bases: TGTGCCAGCAGCTTATCAGCAAGCGTTCAGCCCCAGCATTTT. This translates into CASSLSASVQPQHF.

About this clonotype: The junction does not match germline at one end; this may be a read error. Here the CDR3 reads CSVQRGVDTEALF. CDR3 DNA: TGCAGCGTTCAGCGGGGAGTTGACACTGAAGCTCTCTTT. The chain recombines TRBV29-1 with TRBJ1-1; D gene unclear. The CDR3 contains 13 residues. The germline gives CDR1 SQVTM, CDR2 ANQGSEA.

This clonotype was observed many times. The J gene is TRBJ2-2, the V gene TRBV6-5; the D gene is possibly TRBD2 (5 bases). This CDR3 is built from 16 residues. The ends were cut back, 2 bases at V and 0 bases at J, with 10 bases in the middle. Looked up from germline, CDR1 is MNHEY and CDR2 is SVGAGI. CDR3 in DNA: TGTGCCAGCAGTTACCTGCGGGCGGCGAACACCGGGGAGCTGTTTTTT. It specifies CASSYLRAANTGELFF.

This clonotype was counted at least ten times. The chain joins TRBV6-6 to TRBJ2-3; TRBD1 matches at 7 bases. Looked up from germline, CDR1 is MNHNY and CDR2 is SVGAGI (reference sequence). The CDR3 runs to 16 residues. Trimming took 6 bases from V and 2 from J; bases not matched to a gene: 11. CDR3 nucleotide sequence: TGTGCCAGCAGCCCCCGGACAGGCCGTTCCACAGATACGCAGTATTTT. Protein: CASSPRTGRSTDTQYF.

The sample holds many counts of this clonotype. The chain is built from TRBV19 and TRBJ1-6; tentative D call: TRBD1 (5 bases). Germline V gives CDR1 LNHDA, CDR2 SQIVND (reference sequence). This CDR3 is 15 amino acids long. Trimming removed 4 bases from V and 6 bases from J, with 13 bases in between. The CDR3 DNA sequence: TGTGCCAGTAGTAATCGACAGCCATCTAATTCACCCCTCCACTTT. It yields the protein CASSNRQPSNSPLHF.

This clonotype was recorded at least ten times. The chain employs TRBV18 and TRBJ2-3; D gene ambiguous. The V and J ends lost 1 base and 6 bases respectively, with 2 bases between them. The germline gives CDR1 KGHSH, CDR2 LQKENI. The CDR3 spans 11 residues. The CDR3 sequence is CASSPLDTQYF. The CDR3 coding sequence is TGTGCCAGCTCACCACTGGATACGCAGTATTTT. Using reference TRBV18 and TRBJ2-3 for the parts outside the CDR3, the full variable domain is NAGVMQNPRHLVRRRGQEARLRCSPMKGHSHVYWYRQLPEEGLKFMVYLQKENIIDESGMPKERFSAEFPKEGPSILRIQQVVRGDSAAYFCASSPLDTQYFGPGTRLTVL.

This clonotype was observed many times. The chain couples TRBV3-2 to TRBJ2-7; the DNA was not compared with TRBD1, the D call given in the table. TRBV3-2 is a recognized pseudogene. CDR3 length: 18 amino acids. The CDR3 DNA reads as TGTGCCAGCAGCCAATCCCGGTGCGGGACAGAGCCAGCCTACGAGCAGTACGTC. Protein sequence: CASSQSRCGTEPAYEQYV.

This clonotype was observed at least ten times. CDR3 sequence reads: CASSLRQMNTEAFF. The CDR3 DNA follows: TGTGCCAGCAGTTTACGGCAGATGAACACTGAAGCTTTCTTT. The V and J genes are TRBV12-3 or TRBV12-4 and TRBJ1-1, with D hard to call. V gave up 2 bases and J gave up 0 bases, with 7 bases separating them. This CDR3 region has 14 residues.

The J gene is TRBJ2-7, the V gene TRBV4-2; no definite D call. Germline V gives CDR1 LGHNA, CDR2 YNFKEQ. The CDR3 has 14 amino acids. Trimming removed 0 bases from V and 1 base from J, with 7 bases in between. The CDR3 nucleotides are TGTGCCAGCAGCCAAGACTTGGGATCCTACGAGCAGTACGTC. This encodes CASSQDLGSYEQYV.

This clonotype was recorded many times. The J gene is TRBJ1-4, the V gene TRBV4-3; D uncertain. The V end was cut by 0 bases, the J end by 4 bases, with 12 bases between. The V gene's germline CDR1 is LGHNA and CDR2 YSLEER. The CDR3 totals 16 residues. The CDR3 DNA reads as TGCGCCAGCAGCCAAGATGGAACCTACCGTAATGAAAAACTGTTTTTT. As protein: CASSQDGTYRNEKLFF.

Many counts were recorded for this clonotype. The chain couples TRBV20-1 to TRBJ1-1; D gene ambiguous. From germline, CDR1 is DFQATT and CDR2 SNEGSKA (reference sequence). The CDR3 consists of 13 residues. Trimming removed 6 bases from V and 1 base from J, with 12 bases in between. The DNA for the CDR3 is TGCAGTGCCCCCCTGACCCGGAACACTGAAGCTTTCTTT. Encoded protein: CSAPLTRNTEAFF.

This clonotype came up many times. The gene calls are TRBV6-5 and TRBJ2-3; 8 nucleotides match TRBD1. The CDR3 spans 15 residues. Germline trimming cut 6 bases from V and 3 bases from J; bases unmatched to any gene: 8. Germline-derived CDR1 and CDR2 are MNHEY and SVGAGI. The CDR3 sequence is CASSHGNRGTDTQYF. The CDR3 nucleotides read TGTGCCAGCAGCCATGGGAACAGGGGGACAGATACGCAGTATTTT.

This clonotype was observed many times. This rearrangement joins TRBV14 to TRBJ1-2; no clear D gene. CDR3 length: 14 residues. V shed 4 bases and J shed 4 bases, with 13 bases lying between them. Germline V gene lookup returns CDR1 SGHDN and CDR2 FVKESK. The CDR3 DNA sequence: TGTGCCAGCAGCCGCGAAACGGGAGTCTATGGCTACACCTTC. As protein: CASSRETGVYGYTF.

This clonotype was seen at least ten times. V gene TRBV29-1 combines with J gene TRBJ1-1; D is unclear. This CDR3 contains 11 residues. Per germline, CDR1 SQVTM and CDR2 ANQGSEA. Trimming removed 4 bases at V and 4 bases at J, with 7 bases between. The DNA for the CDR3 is TGCAGCGTTGGGGAGGCCACTGAAGCTTTCTTT. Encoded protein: CSVGEATEAFF.